A single sample gave rise to the 10 T cell receptor beta chains below, sequenced in a study of T cell responses to AZD1222 COVID-19 vaccine. Libraries were prepared by immunoSEQ multiplex PCR; TCRdb keeps only in-frame clonotypes and omits some of them. The sample has tens of thousands of clones, about 87% seen once. The sequenced sample was peripheral blood, obtained on day 0 of AZD1222 vaccination. Receptor source: an adult in good health.

The chain combines TRBV7-9 with TRBJ1-6, with TRBD1 matching 9 bases. This CDR3 is built from 18 residues. The germline V gene encodes CDR1 SEHNR and CDR2 FQNEAQ (reference sequence). Losses at the gene ends were 5 bases for V and 4 bases for J; bases not matched to a gene: 12. CDR3 nucleotide sequence: TGTGCCAGCAGCCGGGGACAGGGCCAACCAACTTATAATTCACCCCTCCACTTT. Encoded protein: CASSRGQGQPTYNSPLHF.

V is TRBV9 and J is TRBJ1-6; 8 nucleotides line up with TRBD1. Losses at the gene ends were 2 bases for V and 6 bases for J; bases not matched to a gene: 1. This CDR3 has 14 residues. The germline V gene has CDR1 SGDLS and CDR2 YYNGEE. Here the CDR3 DNA reads TGTGCCAGCAGCGTTACAGGGGGTAATTCACCCCTCCACTTT. It translates to CASSVTGGNSPLHF.

The chain employs TRBV3-1 (or the pseudogene TRBV3-2) and TRBJ2-5, with D perhaps being TRBD1 or TRBD2 (5 bases each). With 5 bases removed from V and 5 bases from J, the gap between germline ends came to 18 bases. The CDR3 contains 15 residues. The germline CDR1 and CDR2 sequences are LGHDT and YNNKEL (reference sequence). The CDR3 DNA follows: TGTGCCAGCAGCACAAGGGGACCAATGAGGGAGACCCAGTACTTC. Translating gives CASSTRGPMRETQYF.

The rearrangement links TRBV30 to TRBJ1-2; D is uncertain. CDR3 size: 10 residues. The ends were cut back, 6 bases at V and 6 bases at J, with 8 bases in the middle. Germline assignment: CDR1 GTSNPN and CDR2 SVGIG (reference sequence). CDR3 DNA sequence: TGTGCCTGCTTACGAAATGGCTACACCTTC. The encoded protein is CACLRNGYTF.

V usage is TRBV18 and J usage is TRBJ1-4; 9 nucleotides match TRBD1. CDR3 size: 16 residues. V lost 4 bases to trimming and J lost 8 bases; unmatched junction nucleotides: 11. Germline assignment: CDR1 KGHSH and CDR2 LQKENI. CDR3 coding DNA: TGTGCCAGCTCACGGGGACGGACAGGGGTAGGAGAAAAACTGTTTTTT. It yields the protein CASSRGRTGVGEKLFF.

V usage is TRBV4-2 and J usage is TRBJ1-1; a possible D gene is TRBD1 (6 bases). The germline V and J ends were trimmed by 0 bases and 0 bases, with 8 bases remaining between them. The germline gives CDR1 LGHNA, CDR2 YNFKEQ. The CDR3 length is 15 residues. The CDR3 loop is CASSQDNRVNTEAFF. The CDR3 DNA sequence: TGTGCCAGCAGCCAAGATAACAGGGTGAACACTGAAGCTTTCTTT.

The chain recombines TRBV4-1 with TRBJ2-1; no firm D call. Trimming shortened V by 0 bases and J by 5 bases, and 14 bases separated the two germline ends. The CDR3 sequence is 16 residues long. Per germline, CDR1 MGHRA and CDR2 YSYEKL. As DNA, the CDR3 is TGCGCCAGCAGCCAAGATGCCCCTCCCGTCAACAATGAGCAGTTCTTC. This encodes CASSQDAPPVNNEQFF.

This chain uses TRBV5-1 with TRBJ2-1; either TRBD1 or TRBD2 may supply D (5 bases each). CDR1 and CDR2 (germline): SGHRS, YFSETQ. The CDR3 is made up of 15 amino acids. V was cut by 2 bases and J by 3 bases, with 12 bases left in between. The CDR3 bases are TGCGCCAGCAGCTTTCTTGGGACGCACTACAATGAGCAGTTCTTC. Residues: CASSFLGTHYNEQFF. The full variable domain, completed using reference TRBV5-1 and TRBJ2-1, is KAGVTQTPRYLIKTRGQQVTLSCSPISGHRSVSWYQQTPGQGLQFLFEYFSETQRNKGNFPGRFSGRQFSNSRSEMNVSTLELGDSALYLCASSFLGTHYNEQFFGPGTRLTVL.

The gene calls are TRBV7-9 and TRBJ1-4, with unresolved D. This CDR3 contains 16 residues. Trimming removed 0 bases at V and 0 bases at J, with 8 bases between. Germline assignment: CDR1 SEHNR and CDR2 FQNEAQ (reference sequence). CDR3 in amino acids: CASSLAQIATNEKLFF. The CDR3 region has the DNA TGTGCCAGCAGCTTAGCGCAGATTGCAACTAATGAAAAACTGTTTTTT.

The V and J genes are TRBV19 and TRBJ1-1, with a tentative D call TRBD1 (6 bases). This CDR3 contains 16 residues. The germline V gene encodes CDR1 LNHDA and CDR2 SQIVND (reference sequence). V was pared by 7 bases and J by 10 bases, with 28 bases between. DNA for the CDR3: TGTGCCAGTATTCCAAGGGCCTACCAACAGGGATTGGGAGCTTTCTTT. Its translation is CASIPRAYQQGLGAFF.